Listed below are T cell receptor beta chains from one sample, sequenced in a study of blood T cell repertoires in COVID-19. Some clones are missing from TCRdb's copy, which holds only in-frame ones; the method was immunoSEQ multiplex PCR. The sample lists about 240,000 clones, approximately 84% occurring once. Source material: PBMCs or T cells enriched from blood (not recorded which). The receptors shown here come from a woman in her 40s with acute COVID-19. CDR3s include the opening cysteine and the closing phenylalanine or tryptophan. Expanded clones get a size class; other rows say once, few or many, or leave the size out.

CASSLRTGSETNEKLFF,TRBV4-1,.,17
CASKDRGYSPLHF,TRBV2,.,13
CASSPQGSQETQYF,TRBV18,.,14
CASSSYLSSYNEQFF,TRBV5-4,.,15
CASSLEPPAGGVTGELFF,TRBV5-1,.,18
CASRRSGTTDSPLHF,TRBV11-3,.,15
CASSPASVQETQYF,TRBV18,.,14
CASSLGLRNQPQHF,TRBV7-2,.,14
CASSEASRAVYGYTF,TRBV6-1,.,15
CASSSPRFAGNTIYF,TRBV7-8,.,15
CASRDYYEQYF,TRBV25-1,.,11
CATSDSGLAGPTDTQYF,TRBV24-1,.,17
CASSNPRQAGYNEQFF,TRBV21-1,.,16
CASSLGPSGSVYEQYF,TRBV11-2,.,16
CASSLNRRYEQFF,TRBV7-9,once,13
CASTQEVGLASDTQYF,TRBV4-1,.,16
CASSQSKAHSSYEQYF,TRBV23-1,.,16
CASSQPSGGLSGNTIYF,TRBV3-1/TRBV3-2,.,17